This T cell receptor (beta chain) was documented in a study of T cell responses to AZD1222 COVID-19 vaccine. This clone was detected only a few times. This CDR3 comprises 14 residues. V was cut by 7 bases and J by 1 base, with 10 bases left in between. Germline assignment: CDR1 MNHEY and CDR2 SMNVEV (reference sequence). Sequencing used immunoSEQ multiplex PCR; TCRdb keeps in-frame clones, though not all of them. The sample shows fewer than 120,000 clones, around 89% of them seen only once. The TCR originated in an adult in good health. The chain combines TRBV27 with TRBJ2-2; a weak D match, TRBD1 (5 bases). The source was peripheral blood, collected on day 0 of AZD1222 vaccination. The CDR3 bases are TGTGCCAGCAACTCAGGGATGAACACCGGGGAGCTGTTTTTT. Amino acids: CASNSGMNTGELFF.